Below, one T cell receptor beta chain is given with its context. The antigen it binds to is not known. There are no base qualities to consult, and no much larger clone falls within one base. This sample is part of a study of cytomegalovirus exposure and HLA in healthy donors (dated by TCRdb to 2016 to 2017). Study-level background: The roughly 670 repertoires of the first cohort and the roughly 120 validation repertoires were produced on the same platform, according to a later analysis. The aim of the study was to test whether cataloging public T cell receptors could identify signatures of past pathogen exposure. Along with the roughly 670-subject first cohort, a separate validation cohort of around 120 different subjects was used. To predict cytomegalovirus infection status, the study combined high-throughput TCR immunosequencing, statistical association of individual TCRs with disease status, and machine learning. Study-wide findings and limitations: Subsequent analysis determined that TCRs grouped into clusters in the first cohort also showed a tendency toward co-occurrence across the 90 to 150 validation repertoires, and approximately 93% of cluster scores exceeded 0. The validation cohort had no HLA typing available for a later analysis, so co-occurrence within that cohort was assessed over all 120 or so repertoires. The authors suggested that the approach could potentially be generalized to other disease states and immunological phenotypes. A total of roughly 160 TCR beta chains were listed by the study as associated with cytomegalovirus. A few of the identified cytomegalovirus-associated TCR beta chains were confirmed in vitro to be specific for cytomegalovirus antigens. Most TCR sequences were seen in very few donors, while some public TCRs were found in many individuals. Cytomegalovirus status was reported to be diagnosed by the classifier with high specificity and sensitivity in both the original and validation cohorts.

Via the germline V gene, CDR1 is SGHRS and CDR2 YFSETQ. Taken from cysteine to phenylalanine, the CDR3 has 13 residues. Only the CDR3 DNA stays, 39 bases, in frame from base 1. V drops 4 bases and J drops 3 bases, leaving 11 bases in between. The method was the immunoSEQ multiplex PCR assay. Per the source publication's procedure: A statistical classification framework was built for diagnosing cytomegalovirus status from the catalog of TCR beta chain sequences. TCRdb provides this immuneACCESS table in a form limited to in-frame rearrangements. Some clones are lacking; in checked studies, under half of them reflect an unresolved V gene, and why the rest are absent is not known. V, J and clone size derive from that table, while D and trimming were established from the DNA sequence. The table for this sample lists 110,000 to 150,000 clones; approximately 93% of them were counted only once. Roughly 0.7% of the sample rests with the top ten.

The donors were included in the validation cohort of over a hundred subjects, a group kept apart from the approximately 700-subject first cohort. The rearrangement joined TRBV5-1 to TRBJ2-7; the D region possibly corresponds to TRBD1 (6 bases align). This sequence was found in a man younger than 35 in good health and CMV-seronegative. The sequencing input was PBMCs. In nucleotides, the sequence is TGCGCCAGCAGCCGTCCAGGGGTCTACGAGCAGTACTTC. This encodes CASSRPGVYEQYF.